This passage covers 20 T cell receptor beta chains from one sample sequenced in a study of T cell changes during pregnancy in multiple sclerosis. The data were produced by immunoSEQ multiplex PCR, yet TCRdb's version contains in-frame clones alone and is incomplete. Of 60,000 to 85,000 clones listed, 91% were seen once; the top ten hold roughly 2%. This material consisted of peripheral blood, taken in the first trimester of pregnancy. The receptors come from a female donor with multiple sclerosis, enrolled in a pregnancy study.

This clone was seen once. The rearrangement joins TRBV27 to TRBJ2-2; the match to TRBD2 covers 7 bases. This CDR3 has 16 amino acids. The J segment lost 3 bases and the V segment lost 4 bases, leaving 8 bases of the junction unmatched. CDR1 and CDR2 (germline): MNHEY, SMNVEV (reference sequence). This CDR3 reads CASSWRSSGDTGELFF. The CDR3 region has the DNA TGTGCCAGCAGTTGGAGATCTAGCGGAGACACCGGGGAGCTGTTTTTT.

The genes are TRBV5-1 and TRBJ2-2; TRBD1 matches at 8 bases. Per germline, CDR1 SGHRS and CDR2 YFSETQ. CDR3 length equals 15 residues. The V segment lost 4 bases and the J segment 5 bases; nucleotides outside the gene matches: 7. CDR3 residues: CASSPDRVGTGELFF. Here the CDR3 DNA reads TGCGCCAGCAGCCCGGACAGGGTTGGAACCGGGGAGCTGTTTTTT.

This clone has just a few counts. This sequence joins TRBV15 and TRBJ1-2; 7 nucleotides match TRBD1. V trimming: 6 bases; J trimming: 6 bases; junction bases outside the gene matches: 22. This CDR3 has 18 amino acids. From germline, CDR1 is LNHNV and CDR2 YYDKDF (reference sequence). Written as DNA, the CDR3 is TGTGCCACCAGAGATAGCGAATCTTGGGACAGCGCTCAAGATGGCTACACCTTC. Protein product: CATRDSESWDSAQDGYTF.

The rearrangement uses TRBV6-5 and TRBJ2-7; D possibly corresponds to TRBD1 (6 bases). This CDR3 has 15 residues. Trimming stripped 4 bases from V and 0 bases from J, with 13 bases between. Germline CDR1 and CDR2: MNHEY and SVGAGI. CDR3 coding DNA: TGTGCCAGCAGTTCCCCGGGCAGGGGCTCCTACGAGCAGTACTTC. Its protein is CASSSPGRGSYEQYF.

The V and J genes are TRBV7-9 and TRBJ1-6; TRBD1 matches at 7 bases. CDR1 is SEHNR, CDR2 FQNEAQ, per germline (reference sequence). The CDR3 is 13 amino acids. V trimming: 5 bases; J trimming: 8 bases; junction bases outside the gene matches: 3. The CDR3 here is CASSADRDSPLHF. DNA of the CDR3: TGTGCCAGCAGCGCCGACAGGGATTCACCCCTCCACTTT.

The V gene is TRBV6-1, the J gene TRBJ2-7; a possible D gene is TRBD1 (6 bases). The V end was cut by 4 bases, the J end by 0 bases, with 10 bases between. Germline V gives CDR1 MNHNS, CDR2 SASEGT. The length of the CDR3 is 14 residues. DNA for the CDR3: TGTGCCAGCAGTGCCAGGGACACCTCCTACGAGCAGTACTTC. Translation: CASSARDTSYEQYF.

CDR3 sequence: CASSPTTGNTEAFF. In DNA, the CDR3 is TGTGCCAGCAGCCCTACCACAGGGAATACTGAAGCTTTCTTT. The chain recombines TRBV5-6 with TRBJ1-1; tentative D call: TRBD1 (6 bases). CDR1 is SGHDT and CDR2 is YYEEEE in the germline V gene. The CDR3 covers 14 residues. V shed 4 bases and J shed 5 bases, with 15 bases lying between them.

The chain carries TRBV11-3 and TRBJ1-3; no clear D. Deletions cut 4 bases from V and 4 bases from J, with 17 bases between. The CDR3 totals 16 residues. CDR1 is SGHNT and CDR2 is YENEEA in the germline V gene. The CDR3 loop reads CASSSRVEAGGNTIYF. The CDR3 nucleotides read TGTGCCAGCAGCTCGCGGGTGGAGGCGGGGGGAAACACCATATATTTT.

CDR3 sequence reads: CASSQKASSGRGSDTQYF. The CDR3 DNA reads as TGCGCCAGCAGCCAAAAGGCCAGTAGCGGGAGGGGTTCAGATACGCAGTATTTT. The rearrangement links TRBV4-1 to TRBJ2-3; TRBD2 agrees at 11 bases. The V segment lost 2 bases and the J segment 4 bases; nucleotides outside the gene matches: 11. The CDR3 is 18 residues long. Germline V gene sequence: CDR1 MGHRA, CDR2 YSYEKL.

This clone was counted once. The genes are TRBV5-4 and TRBJ2-1; D perhaps matches TRBD2 (6 bases). Germline V gives CDR1 SGHNT, CDR2 YYREEE (reference sequence). V lost 4 bases and J 2 bases, leaving 16 bases between the germline ends. The CDR3 length is 16 residues. CDR3 DNA sequence: TGTGCCAGCAGCCCCCGGGGCGGGGCCCCCTACAATGAGCAGTTCTTC. Its translation is CASSPRGGAPYNEQFF.

The chain carries TRBV7-2 and TRBJ1-1; 7 bases match TRBD1. V gave up 2 bases and J gave up 0 bases; unmatched junction bases: 6. This CDR3 is built from 16 residues. The germline CDR1 and CDR2 sequences are SGHTA and FQGNSA. The chain's CDR3 is CASSLNRGDVNTEAFF. DNA for the CDR3: TGTGCCAGCAGCTTAAACAGGGGCGATGTGAACACTGAAGCTTTCTTT.

V and J are TRBV6-5 and TRBJ1-5; 8 bases are shared with TRBD1. Germline assignment: CDR1 MNHEY and CDR2 SVGAGI. This CDR3 spans 15 amino acids. V trimming: 7 bases; J trimming: 4 bases; junction bases outside the gene matches: 9. The CDR3 bases are TGTGCCAGCACCCCGACAGGGGCCTCAAATCAGCCCCAGCATTTT. Translated: CASTPTGASNQPQHF.

The V call is TRBV5-4, the J call TRBJ1-2; 10 bases agree with TRBD1. This CDR3 is 13 amino acids long. Germline values: CDR1 SGHNT, CDR2 YYREEE (reference sequence). The ends lost 0 bases at V and 10 bases at J; junction bases unmatched: 3. CDR3 DNA: TGTGCCAGCAGCTTGGGACAGGGGGCGGACTACACCTTC. This sequence encodes CASSLGQGADYTF.

This chain uses TRBV7-3 with TRBJ2-7, with 7 bases aligning to TRBD2. The CDR3 is made up of 15 amino acids. The germline V gene encodes CDR1 SGHTA and CDR2 FQGTGA. Trimming removed 3 bases from V and 6 bases from J; junction bases left unmatched: 11. CDR3 sequence reads: CASSLGGGTPSEQYF. The CDR3 bases are TGTGCCAGCAGCTTGGGGGGGGGAACCCCCTCCGAGCAGTACTTC.

The chain recombines TRBV19 with TRBJ2-2; possibly TRBD2 for D (6 bases). The CDR3 has 15 amino acids. The germline V and J ends were trimmed by 9 bases and 0 bases, with 14 bases remaining between them. Germline V gene sequence: CDR1 LNHDA, CDR2 SQIVND (reference sequence). CDR3 amino acids: CARPLGGSNTGELFF. The CDR3 coding sequence is TGTGCCAGACCACTGGGGGGATCGAACACCGGGGAGCTGTTTTTT. Drawing the rest from reference TRBV19 and TRBJ2-2, the complete variable domain is DGGITQSPKYLFRKEGQNVTLSCEQNLNHDAMYWYRQDPGQGLRLIYYSQIVNDFQKGDIAEGYSVSREKKESFPLTVTSAQKNPTAFYLCARPLGGSNTGELFFGEGSRLTVL.

The chain uses TRBV29-1 and TRBJ2-3; TRBD1 might be the D (5 bases). Germline V gene data show CDR1 as SQVTM and CDR2 as ANQGSEA. The V end was cut by 6 bases, the J end by 4 bases, with 11 bases between. This CDR3 has 12 amino acids. CDR3 DNA sequence: TGCAGCGTGCAGGGAAATCCAGATACGCAGTATTTT. It specifies CSVQGNPDTQYF.

The chain links TRBV18 to TRBJ2-7, with 15 bases that match TRBD2. The CDR3 loop spans 16 amino acids. Germline values: CDR1 KGHSH, CDR2 LQKENI. V lost 2 bases and J lost 5; bases outside the gene matches: 4. CDR3 sequence: CASSPMGLAGGNEQYF. The CDR3 DNA reads as TGTGCCAGCTCACCAATGGGACTAGCGGGAGGTAACGAGCAGTACTTC.

This chain uses TRBV5-4 with TRBJ2-1; perhaps TRBD1 as D (7 bases). The CDR3 extends over 14 amino acids. Germline V gene sequence: CDR1 SGHNT, CDR2 YYREEE (reference sequence). The ends were cut back, 5 bases at V and 9 bases at J, with 18 bases in the middle. CDR3 sequence (DNA): TGTGCCAGCAGTTTCGGGACAGCCGGGGGTGAGCAGTTCTTC. Protein: CASSFGTAGGEQFF.

The gene calls are TRBV28 and TRBJ2-5; 12 bases agree with TRBD2. The V and J ends lost 4 bases and 4 bases, in that order; junction bases with no gene match: 7. The length of the CDR3 is 16 residues. Per germline, CDR1 MDHEN and CDR2 SYDVKM. The CDR3 coding sequence is TGTGCCAGCAGTTCGACTAGCGGGAGAGGCGTAGAGACCCAGTACTTC. Protein product: CASSSTSGRGVETQYF.

The chain employs TRBV5-1 and TRBJ1-2; D ambiguous. The ends were cut back, 1 base at V and 8 bases at J, with 15 bases in the middle. Germline V gene lookup returns CDR1 SGHRS and CDR2 YFSETQ. There are 14 residues in the CDR3. This CDR3 reads CASSLTGSAGGYTF. The DNA of the CDR3 is TGCGCCAGCAGCTTGACGGGTTCCGCCGGCGGCTACACCTTC.